A selection of T cell receptor beta chains follows, all from one sample in a study of blood T cell repertoires in COVID-19. TCRdb's table, derived via immunoSEQ multiplex PCR, lists solely in-frame clones and lacks some. The sample holds 55,000 to 80,000 clones; 65% to 85% are singletons and the top ten take about 6.7%. Sequenced: peripheral blood. These receptors all stem from a human donor in a cohort sampled during active COVID-19. CDR3s include the opening cysteine and the closing phenylalanine or tryptophan. The order of the fields is CDR3 protein, clone size, J gene, CDR3 length, V gene. Expanded clones are given a class, and other clones once, few, many or no size at all.

cdr3_aa: CASRNGPPGRVDSPLHF; clone_size: -; j_call: TRBJ1-6; cdr3_length: 17; v_call: TRBV5-1
cdr3_aa: CASSSSPGGSKYNSPLHF; clone_size: once; j_call: TRBJ1-6; cdr3_length: 18; v_call: TRBV21-1
cdr3_aa: CASSQEQGREQYF; clone_size: -; j_call: TRBJ2-7; cdr3_length: 13; v_call: TRBV4-2
cdr3_aa: CSVAGGWGMNTEAFF; clone_size: -; j_call: TRBJ1-1; cdr3_length: 15; v_call: TRBV29-1
cdr3_aa: CASSLSNEQFF; clone_size: -; j_call: TRBJ2-1; cdr3_length: 11; v_call: TRBV11-2
cdr3_aa: CATMAGGDEQFF; clone_size: -; j_call: TRBJ2-1; cdr3_length: 12; v_call: TRBV24-1
cdr3_aa: CASSDRAVKNSPLHF; clone_size: -; j_call: TRBJ1-6; cdr3_length: 15; v_call: TRBV27
cdr3_aa: CASSNRGGSDTQYF; clone_size: once; j_call: TRBJ2-3; cdr3_length: 14; v_call: TRBV27
cdr3_aa: CASSPTGREAYNEQFF; clone_size: -; j_call: TRBJ2-1; cdr3_length: 16; v_call: TRBV18
cdr3_aa: CASGDRSYNEQFF; clone_size: -; j_call: TRBJ2-1; cdr3_length: 13; v_call: TRBV6-5
cdr3_aa: CASSYGGDRVGEKLFF; clone_size: -; j_call: TRBJ1-4; cdr3_length: 16; v_call: TRBV6-6
cdr3_aa: CASSLEALAGYNEQFF; clone_size: -; j_call: TRBJ2-1; cdr3_length: 16; v_call: TRBV5-1
cdr3_aa: CASSLGLAKYPIGEQFF; clone_size: -; j_call: TRBJ2-1; cdr3_length: 17; v_call: TRBV27
cdr3_aa: CASSGGGETNEKLFF; clone_size: -; j_call: TRBJ1-4; cdr3_length: 15; v_call: TRBV2
cdr3_aa: CATSREGAGYEQYF; clone_size: -; j_call: TRBJ2-7; cdr3_length: 14; v_call: TRBV15
cdr3_aa: CASSAHPGTSRETQYF; clone_size: -; j_call: TRBJ2-5; cdr3_length: 16; v_call: TRBV2
cdr3_aa: CASSLQRIQGQETQYF; clone_size: -; j_call: TRBJ2-5; cdr3_length: 16; v_call: TRBV18
cdr3_aa: CASSPTDGGTEAFF; clone_size: once; j_call: TRBJ1-1; cdr3_length: 14; v_call: TRBV28
cdr3_aa: CASSPGQVSYGYTF; clone_size: -; j_call: TRBJ1-2; cdr3_length: 14; v_call: TRBV18